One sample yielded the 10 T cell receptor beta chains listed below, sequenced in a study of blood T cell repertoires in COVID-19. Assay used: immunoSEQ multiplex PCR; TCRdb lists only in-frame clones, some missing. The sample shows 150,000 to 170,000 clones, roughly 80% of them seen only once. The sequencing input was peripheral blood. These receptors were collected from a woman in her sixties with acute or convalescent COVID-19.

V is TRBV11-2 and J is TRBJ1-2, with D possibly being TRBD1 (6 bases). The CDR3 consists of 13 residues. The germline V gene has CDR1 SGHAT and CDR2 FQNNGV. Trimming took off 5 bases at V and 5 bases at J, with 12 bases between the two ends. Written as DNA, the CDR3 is TGTGCCAGCAGCCCCCCAGGGGTATATGGCTACACCTTC. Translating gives CASSPPGVYGYTF. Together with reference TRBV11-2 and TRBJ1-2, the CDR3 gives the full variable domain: EAGVAQSPRYKIIEKRQSVAFWCNPISGHATLYWYQQILGQGPKLLIQFQNNGVVDDSQLPKDRFSAERLKGVDSTLKIQPAKLEDSAVYLCASSPPGVYGYTFGSGTRLTVV.

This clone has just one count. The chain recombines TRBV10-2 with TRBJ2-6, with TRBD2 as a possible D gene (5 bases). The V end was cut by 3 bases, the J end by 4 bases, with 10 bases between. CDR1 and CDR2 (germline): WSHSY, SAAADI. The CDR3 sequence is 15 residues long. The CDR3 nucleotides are TGCGCCAGCAGTGAAAGGCGGGCGGGGGCCAACGTCCTGACTTTC. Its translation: CASSERRAGANVLTF.

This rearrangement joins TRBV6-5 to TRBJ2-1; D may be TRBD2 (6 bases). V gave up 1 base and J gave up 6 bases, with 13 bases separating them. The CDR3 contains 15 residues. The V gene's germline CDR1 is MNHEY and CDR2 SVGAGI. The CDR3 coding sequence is TGTGCCAGCAGTTACTGGGCGGGGTTAGGCAATGAGCAGTTCTTC. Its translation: CASSYWAGLGNEQFF.

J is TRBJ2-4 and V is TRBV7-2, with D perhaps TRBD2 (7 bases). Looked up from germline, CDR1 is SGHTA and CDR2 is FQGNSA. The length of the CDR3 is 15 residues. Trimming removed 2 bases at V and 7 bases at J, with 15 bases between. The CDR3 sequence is CASSLLGGAVNIQYF. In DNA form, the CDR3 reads TGTGCCAGCAGCTTACTAGGGGGGGCCGTGAACATTCAGTACTTC.

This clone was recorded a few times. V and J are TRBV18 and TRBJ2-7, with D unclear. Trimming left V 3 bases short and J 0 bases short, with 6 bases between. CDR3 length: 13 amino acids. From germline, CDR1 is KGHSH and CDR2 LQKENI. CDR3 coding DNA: TGTGCCAGCTCACCTCAGGACTCCTACGAGCAGTACTTC. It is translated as CASSPQDSYEQYF.

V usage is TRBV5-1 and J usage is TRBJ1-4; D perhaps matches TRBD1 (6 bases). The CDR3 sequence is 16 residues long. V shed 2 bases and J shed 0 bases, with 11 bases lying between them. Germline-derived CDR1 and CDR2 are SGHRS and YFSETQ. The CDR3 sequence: CASSLGQTSTNEKLFF. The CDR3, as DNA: TGCGCCAGCAGCTTAGGACAGACCTCAACTAATGAAAAACTGTTTTTT.

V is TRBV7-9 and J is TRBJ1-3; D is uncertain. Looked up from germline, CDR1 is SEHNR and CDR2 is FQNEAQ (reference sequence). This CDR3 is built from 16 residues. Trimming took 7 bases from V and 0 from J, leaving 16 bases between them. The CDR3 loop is CASTNLDGSSGNTIYF. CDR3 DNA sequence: TGTGCCAGCACCAACCTGGACGGGAGCTCTGGAAACACCATATATTTT. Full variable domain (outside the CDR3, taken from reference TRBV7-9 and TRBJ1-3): DTGVSQNPRHKITKRGQNVTFRCDPISEHNRLYWYRQTLGQGPEFLTYFQNEAQLEKSRLLSDRFSAERPKGSFSTLEIQRTEQGDSAMYLCASTNLDGSSGNTIYFGEGSWLTVV.

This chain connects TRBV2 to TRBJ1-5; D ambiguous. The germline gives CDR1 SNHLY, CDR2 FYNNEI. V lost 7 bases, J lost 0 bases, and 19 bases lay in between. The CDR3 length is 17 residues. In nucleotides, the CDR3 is TGTGCCAGCAATCGTCAGGTGAATACTCTTAGCAATCAGCCCCAGCATTTT. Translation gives CASNRQVNTLSNQPQHF.

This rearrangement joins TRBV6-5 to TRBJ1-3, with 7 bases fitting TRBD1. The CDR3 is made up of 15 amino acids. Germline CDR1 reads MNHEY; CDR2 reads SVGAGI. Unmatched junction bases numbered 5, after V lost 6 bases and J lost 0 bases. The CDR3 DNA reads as TGTGCCAGCAGAAGGGACAGTTCCTCTGGAAACACCATATATTTT. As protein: CASRRDSSSGNTIYF.

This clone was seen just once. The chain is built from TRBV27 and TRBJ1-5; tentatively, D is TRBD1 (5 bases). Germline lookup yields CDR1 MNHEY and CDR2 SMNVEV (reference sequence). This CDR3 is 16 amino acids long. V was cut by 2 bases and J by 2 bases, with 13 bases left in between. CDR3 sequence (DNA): TGTGCCAGCAGTTTAACGGGACTGGGTGGCAATCAGCCCCAGCATTTT. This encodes CASSLTGLGGNQPQHF.